A selection of T cell receptor beta chains follows, all from one sample in a study of blood T cell repertoires in COVID-19. The repertoire was sequenced with immunoSEQ multiplex PCR; TCRdb's copy has only in-frame clones and lacks some. Among under 300,000 clones, about 89% were seen once, and the ten largest hold roughly 8.3%. Sequenced: PBMCs or T cells enriched from blood (not recorded which). The source is a man aged 35 to 55 who had recovered from COVID-19. Each CDR3 is given with its conserved first and last residue. Fields, in order: CDR3 protein, V gene.

CAWSVRDGGYGYTF,TRBV30
CASSQPRTRMAGGATDTQYF,TRBV4-1
CASSQDAGTSYNEQFF,TRBV4-3
CASSLVERTSGVRLETQYF,TRBV7-4
CASRGGAPEAFF,TRBV10-3
CASSFSGGNQPQHF,TRBV27
CASSMRGQGENQPQHF,TRBV28
CASSWGQGELWNQPQHF,TRBV28
CASSSQAIQGPVYEQYF,TRBV28
CASSLEGQGVHEQYF,TRBV7-2
CASSPGQKNYGYTF,TRBV7-9
CAWTSGTSSTDTQYF,TRBV30
CASSTPTGVGELFF,TRBV11-2
CSVAVTVNTEAFF,TRBV29-1